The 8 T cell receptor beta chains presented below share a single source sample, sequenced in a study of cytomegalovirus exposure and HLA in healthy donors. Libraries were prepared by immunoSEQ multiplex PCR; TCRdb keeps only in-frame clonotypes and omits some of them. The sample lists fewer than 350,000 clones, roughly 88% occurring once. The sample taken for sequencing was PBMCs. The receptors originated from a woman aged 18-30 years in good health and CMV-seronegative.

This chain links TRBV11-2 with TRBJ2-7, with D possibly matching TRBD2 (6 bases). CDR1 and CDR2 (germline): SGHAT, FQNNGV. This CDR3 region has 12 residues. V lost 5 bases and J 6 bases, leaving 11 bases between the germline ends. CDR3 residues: CASSILAFEQYF. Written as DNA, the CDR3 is TGTGCCAGCAGCATTCTAGCGTTCGAGCAGTACTTC. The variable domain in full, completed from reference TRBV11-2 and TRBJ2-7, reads EAGVAQSPRYKIIEKRQSVAFWCNPISGHATLYWYQQILGQGPKLLIQFQNNGVVDDSQLPKDRFSAERLKGVDSTLKIQPAKLEDSAVYLCASSILAFEQYFGPGTRLTVT.

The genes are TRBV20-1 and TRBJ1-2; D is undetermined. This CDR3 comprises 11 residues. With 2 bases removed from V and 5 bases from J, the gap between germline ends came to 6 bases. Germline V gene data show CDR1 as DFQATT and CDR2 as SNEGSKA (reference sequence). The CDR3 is CSARFEYGYTF. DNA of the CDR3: TGCAGTGCTAGATTTGAGTATGGCTACACCTTC.

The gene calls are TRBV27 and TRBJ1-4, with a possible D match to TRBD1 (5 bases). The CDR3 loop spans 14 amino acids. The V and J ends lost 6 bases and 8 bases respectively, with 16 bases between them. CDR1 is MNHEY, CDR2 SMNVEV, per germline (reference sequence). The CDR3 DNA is TGTGCCAGCAGCGACAGACCCAAGGGGGAAAAACTGTTTTTT. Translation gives CASSDRPKGEKLFF. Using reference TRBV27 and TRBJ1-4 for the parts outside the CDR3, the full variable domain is EAQVTQNPRYLITVTGKKLTVTCSQNMNHEYMSWYRQDPGLGLRQIYYSMNVEVTDKGDVPEGYKVSRKEKRNFPLILESPSPNQTSLYFCASSDRPKGEKLFFGSGTQLSVL.

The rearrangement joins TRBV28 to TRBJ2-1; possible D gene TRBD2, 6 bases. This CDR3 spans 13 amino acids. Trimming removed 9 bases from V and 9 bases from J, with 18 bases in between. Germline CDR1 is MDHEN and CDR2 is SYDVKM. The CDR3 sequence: CASTPSGRSEQFF. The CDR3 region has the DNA TGTGCCAGTACCCCCTCGGGGAGGAGTGAGCAGTTCTTC.

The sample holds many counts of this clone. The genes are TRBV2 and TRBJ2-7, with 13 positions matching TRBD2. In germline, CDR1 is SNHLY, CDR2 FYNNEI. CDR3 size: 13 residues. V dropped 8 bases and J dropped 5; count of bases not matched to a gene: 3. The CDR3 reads CASGGLAGNEQYF. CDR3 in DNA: TGTGCCAGCGGGGGACTAGCGGGAAACGAGCAGTACTTC. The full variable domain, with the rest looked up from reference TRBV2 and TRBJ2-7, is EPEVTQTPSHQVTQMGQEVILRCVPISNHLYFYWYRQILGQKVEFLVSFYNNEISEKSEIFDDQFSVERPDGSNFTLKIRSTKLEDSAMYFCASGGLAGNEQYFGPGTRLTVT.

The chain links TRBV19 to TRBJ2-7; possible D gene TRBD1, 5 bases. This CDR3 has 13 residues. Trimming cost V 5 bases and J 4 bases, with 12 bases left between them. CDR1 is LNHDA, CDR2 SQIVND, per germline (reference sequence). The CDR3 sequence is CASSVQVPYEQYF. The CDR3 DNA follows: TGTGCCAGTAGTGTACAGGTCCCGTACGAGCAGTACTTC.

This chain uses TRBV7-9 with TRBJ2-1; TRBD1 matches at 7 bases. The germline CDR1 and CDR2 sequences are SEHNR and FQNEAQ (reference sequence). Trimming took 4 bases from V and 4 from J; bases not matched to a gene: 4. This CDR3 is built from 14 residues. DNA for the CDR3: TGTGCCAGCAGCTCACGGGACAGATACAATGAGCAGTTCTTC. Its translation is CASSSRDRYNEQFF.

The CDR3 region is CASSSITGGGTGELFF. The CDR3, as DNA: TGTGCCAGCAGTTCCATTACAGGGGGAGGTACCGGGGAGCTGTTTTTT. The chain uses TRBV27 and TRBJ2-2; 8 bases agree with TRBD1. With 4 bases clipped from V and 5 bases from J, the junction kept 9 bases outside the gene matches. Germline V CDR1 and CDR2: MNHEY, SMNVEV (reference sequence). The CDR3 is 16 residues long.